One sample yielded the 10 T cell receptor beta chains listed below, sequenced in a study of control samples from healthy donors and cancer patients. Only in-frame clones appear in the TCRdb table, and some are missing; sequencing was by immunoSEQ multiplex PCR. This table has more than 150,000 clones, approximately 93% appearing once. Input material: blood. These receptors all stem from a man in his fifties in good health.

CDR3 DNA sequence: TGTGCCAGCAGTGAGAACGGGACAGGGACCTCCTATGGCTACACCTTC. This sequence encodes CASSENGTGTSYGYTF. The chain links TRBV6-4 to TRBJ1-2; 9 bases match TRBD1. V dropped 3 bases and J dropped 4; count of bases not matched to a gene: 9. CDR1 and CDR2 from the germline V gene are MRHNA and SNTAGT. This CDR3 is built from 16 residues.

The genes are TRBV6-1 and TRBJ1-1; the D is unclear. This CDR3 contains 15 residues. The germline CDR1 and CDR2 sequences are MNHNS and SASEGT. V was clipped by 1 base and J by 4 bases, with 13 bases between them. CDR3 sequence: CASSEGGLRRTEAFF. The DNA of the CDR3 is TGTGCCAGCAGTGAAGGGGGTCTCCGGCGCACTGAAGCTTTCTTT.

This chain links TRBV30 with TRBJ1-2; a possible D gene is TRBD1 (6 bases). Germline V gene sequence: CDR1 GTSNPN, CDR2 SVGIG (reference sequence). Trimming took off 8 bases at V and 8 bases at J, with 15 bases between the two ends. The CDR3 runs to 11 residues. The CDR3 nucleotides are TGTGCCCACGCCAGGGGTGGAGGCTACACCTTC. This sequence encodes CAHARGGGYTF.

The chain couples TRBV28 to TRBJ1-6; 7 nucleotides line up with TRBD1. CDR1 is MDHEN and CDR2 is SYDVKM in the germline V gene. With V trimmed by 10 bases and J by 8 bases, 5 bases remained unmatched. This CDR3 has 12 amino acids. CDR3: CATYTGDSPLHF. The CDR3 region has the DNA TGTGCCACCTACACAGGGGATTCACCCCTCCACTTT.

The genes are TRBV5-1 and TRBJ1-3, with 7 bases aligning to TRBD1. The CDR3 totals 16 residues. CDR1 and CDR2 from the germline V gene are SGHRS and YFSETQ. Trimming cost V 0 bases and J 7 bases; bases outside gene matches: 10. CDR3 protein: CASSLGETGISNTIYF. The CDR3 nucleotides are TGCGCCAGCAGCTTGGGTGAGACAGGGATTTCGAACACCATATATTTT.

The count of this clone is one. The chain has TRBV5-1 and TRBJ1-1; D gene unclear. The CDR3 covers 13 residues. V lost 4 bases and J 0 bases, leaving 7 bases between the germline ends. Germline V gives CDR1 SGHRS, CDR2 YFSETQ. The CDR3 nucleotides read TGCGCCAGCAGCCTTACACTGAACACTGAAGCTTTCTTT. It specifies CASSLTLNTEAFF.

This chain joins TRBV21-1 and TRBJ1-4. TRBV21-1 is recorded as a pseudogene. This CDR3 has 14 residues. The CDR3 DNA reads as TGTGCCAGCAGCAAACAAACCAAAAATGAAAAACTGTTTTTT. This codes for CASSKQTKNEKLFF.

The chain recombines TRBV29-1 with TRBJ2-1; 10 positions agree with TRBD2. Germline CDR1 SQVTM, CDR2 ANQGSEA. Trimming cost V 7 bases and J 8 bases; bases outside gene matches: 8. The CDR3 consists of 13 residues. The CDR3 bases are TGCAGCGCCCAGCGGGAGGGCCGGGATGAGCAGTTCTTC. The encoded protein is CSAQREGRDEQFF.

This chain uses TRBV5-5 with TRBJ2-7; 8 nucleotides agree with TRBD1. V gave up 3 bases and J gave up 1 base; unmatched junction bases: 6. This CDR3 region has 15 residues. Germline V gives CDR1 SGHKS, CDR2 YYEKEE (reference sequence). The chain's CDR3 is CASSWGRTGSYEQYF. The CDR3 DNA follows: TGTGCCAGCAGCTGGGGGCGGACAGGGTCCTACGAGCAGTACTTC.

V usage is TRBV18 and J usage is TRBJ2-7; 9 nucleotides match TRBD2. The CDR3 has 16 residues. Germline assignment: CDR1 KGHSH and CDR2 LQKENI. Germline trimming cut 4 bases from V and 1 base from J; bases unmatched to any gene: 8. The CDR3 sequence is CASSRSAREGSYEQYF. The CDR3 DNA is TGTGCCAGCTCACGTTCGGCGCGGGAGGGTTCCTACGAGCAGTACTTC.